What follows are 13 T cell receptor beta chains derived from one specimen sequenced in a study of T cells after yellow fever vaccination. One entry per CDR3 protein results from TCRdb running MiXCR on the 5' RACE reads. Of about 320,000 distinct CDR3 sequences in the sample, around 4.5% were seen once. The specimen comprised PBMCs, sampled 15 days after the yellow fever booster vaccination. These receptors all stem from a young man who received the YFV17D yellow fever vaccine.

This clonotype was detected ten times or more. The chain combines TRBV4-3 with TRBJ2-3, with TRBD2 matching over 11 bases. The CDR3 sequence is 18 residues long. Germline V gene sequence: CDR1 LGHNA, CDR2 YSLEER. V lost 1 base, J lost 11 bases, and 17 bases stayed unmatched. This chain's CDR3 is CASSQADLGLAETRGQYF. The CDR3 DNA is TGCGCCAGCAGCCAAGCTGATCTGGGACTAGCGGAAACTCGCGGGCAGTATTTT.

The chain couples TRBV5-1 to TRBJ2-1; TRBD2 matches at 14 bases. Germline V gene sequence: CDR1 SGHRS, CDR2 YFSETQ. V was clipped by 9 bases and J by 0 bases; unmatched bases: 5. The length of the CDR3 is 16 residues. In DNA form, the CDR3 reads TGCGCCACCCGGACTAGCGGGGGGCTCTCCTACAATGAGCAGTTCTTC. Translated: CATRTSGGLSYNEQFF. The entire variable domain, with the rest obtained from reference TRBV5-1 and TRBJ2-1, is as follows: KAGVTQTPRYLIKTRGQQVTLSCSPISGHRSVSWYQQTPGQGLQFLFEYFSETQRNKGNFPGRFSGRQFSNSRSEMNVSTLELGDSALYLCATRTSGGLSYNEQFFGPGTRLTVL.

This clonotype was counted between two and nine times. The CDR3 nucleotides are TGTGCCAGTAGTACGGACAGGCCACCTTCTGGAAACACCATATATTTT. It specifies CASSTDRPPSGNTIYF. The J gene is TRBJ1-3, the V gene TRBV19, with 7 bases matching TRBD1. The CDR3 covers 16 residues. J was trimmed by 1 base and V by 4 bases; bases with no gene match: 7. Germline loops: CDR1 LNHDA, CDR2 SQIVND (reference sequence).

This clonotype was observed a few times. The gene calls are TRBV5-8 and TRBJ2-1, with a tentative D call TRBD2 (7 bases). Germline CDR1 is SGHTS and CDR2 is YDEGEE. This CDR3 region has 15 residues. V dropped 3 bases and J dropped 9 bases, with 19 bases sitting between them. The CDR3 here is CASSWGAGTTGEQFF. The DNA of the CDR3 is TGTGCCAGCAGCTGGGGGGCGGGGACTACCGGTGAGCAGTTCTTC. The variable domain in full, completed from reference TRBV5-8 and TRBJ2-1, reads EAGVTQSPTHLIKTRGQQATLRCSPISGHTSVYWYQQALGLGLQFLLWYDEGEERNRGNFPPRFSGRQFPNYSSELNVNALELEDSALYLCASSWGAGTTGEQFFGPGTRLTVL.

On this clonotype: This may be a read error: a much more frequent sequence differs by one nucleotide. The chain recombines TRBV4-2 with TRBJ2-7, with 8 bases that match TRBD1. Germline V gene lookup returns CDR1 LGHNA and CDR2 YNFKEQ. V trimming: 8 bases; J trimming: 6 bases; junction bases outside the gene matches: 12. The CDR3 runs to 14 residues. For the CDR3, the DNA is TGTGCCAGCGGTCAGACAGGGGTTGAGGGCGAGCAGTACGTC. Translation: CASGQTGVEGEQYV.

This clonotype was seen ten or more times. The chain carries TRBV2 and TRBJ2-7; 8 bases match TRBD1. Germline V gene sequence: CDR1 SNHLY, CDR2 FYNNEI. The CDR3 length is 16 residues. Trimming at V came to 2 bases and at J to 4 bases, leaving 10 bases not matched to a gene. The CDR3 coding sequence is TGTGCCAGCAGTGAACCATTCGGACAGGGTATATACGAGCAGTACTTC. Amino acid sequence: CASSEPFGQGIYEQYF.

This clonotype came up many times. The chain employs TRBV15 and TRBJ1-5; D might be TRBD1 (5 bases). This CDR3 spans 13 amino acids. The germline V gene encodes CDR1 LNHNV and CDR2 YYDKDF (reference sequence). Trimming pared 3 bases from V and 7 bases from J, leaving 10 bases between. The CDR3 DNA is TGTGCCACCAGCAGGTCCAGGGAACAGCCCCAGCATTTT. Translating gives CATSRSREQPQHF.

The J gene is TRBJ2-5, the V gene TRBV6-5; 7 bases agree with TRBD1. There are 15 residues in the CDR3. Germline assignment: CDR1 MNHEY and CDR2 SVGAGI. Trimming at V came to 4 bases and at J to 6 bases, leaving 11 bases not matched to a gene. CDR3 bases: TGTGCCAGCAGTTTTTTGACAGGGACCTTGAAGACCCAGTACTTC. Translating gives CASSFLTGTLKTQYF.

This clonotype was seen repeatedly, ten times or more. The gene calls are TRBV7-2 and TRBJ1-1; D is possibly TRBD1 (5 bases). The CDR3 runs to 13 residues. CDR1 and CDR2 (germline): SGHTA, FQGNSA. V gave up 6 bases and J gave up 5 bases, with 13 bases separating them. In nucleotides, the CDR3 is TGTGCCAGCAGTTCTATCAGGGATACTGAAGCTTTCTTT. It encodes CASSSIRDTEAFF.

In this sample, this clonotype turned up many times. The chain is built from TRBV12-3 or TRBV12-4 and TRBJ2-2; 9 bases align to TRBD1. The CDR3 spans 15 residues. J lost 5 bases, V lost 6 bases, and 7 bases had no gene match. CDR3 loop: CASRPGTGMTGELFF. CDR3 DNA: TGTGCCAGCAGGCCCGGGACAGGGATGACCGGGGAGCTGTTTTTT.

The chain is built from TRBV19 and TRBJ2-2, with TRBD1 identical over 7 bases. The CDR3 covers 15 residues. With V trimmed by 4 bases and J by 7 bases, 9 bases remained unmatched. CDR1 and CDR2 from the germline V gene are LNHDA and SQIVND (reference sequence). The CDR3 DNA reads as TGTGCCAGTAGTAGCCCCGAGGGGGCCGGCGGGGAGCTGTTTTTT. Its translation: CASSSPEGAGGELFF.

This clonotype was observed many times. The J gene is TRBJ1-4, the V gene TRBV5-1; weak D call: TRBD1 (5 bases). CDR3 length equals 16 residues. V was pared by 3 bases and J by 3 bases, with 15 bases between. Germline V lookup: CDR1 SGHRS, CDR2 YFSETQ. CDR3 region: CASSSGSWGANEKLFF. The CDR3 nucleotides read TGCGCCAGCAGCTCAGGCAGTTGGGGGGCTAATGAAAAACTGTTTTTT.

The rearrangement links TRBV4-3 to TRBJ1-3; D is unresolved. The germline V gene encodes CDR1 LGHNA and CDR2 YSLEER. The CDR3 is made up of 17 amino acids. The ends were cut back, 0 bases at V and 2 bases at J, with 14 bases in the middle. The CDR3 region is CASSQDLTRGTGNTIYF. The CDR3 DNA is TGCGCCAGCAGCCAAGATCTCACCCGGGGTACTGGAAACACCATATATTTT.